This note documents a single T cell receptor beta chain sequence. Antigen unknown. This record comes from a study of CD8 T cells in ankylosing spondylitis. Whole-study findings and limits: Disease-linked clones, CD8+, were relatively rare in peripheral blood. Typical of ankylosing spondylitis blood, it appeared, was a TCR beta motif of seven to nine highly homologous variants. There was reportedly significant enrichment of clones that were disease-linked in matched ankylosing spondylitis synovial fluid.

As the method for making TCR beta libraries, quantitative 5'-RACE with molecular barcodes was used. Each CDR3 protein gets one entry after TCRdb re-called the 5' RACE reads with MiXCR. Found here are about 160,000 distinct CDR3 sequences, around 16% of them singletons; the top ten hold about 8.3%. Trimming cost V 5 bases and J 6 bases, with 15 bases left between them. The V gene's germline CDR1 is SGHRS and CDR2 YFSETQ. The CDR3 totals 13 residues. This clonotype was sampled from a male donor with ankylosing spondylitis or in good health (not recorded which). Sequencing was carried out using blood, either unsorted or a sorted T cell fraction (not recorded which). This rearrangement joins TRBV5-1 to TRBJ2-7; D may be TRBD2 (6 bases). The CDR3 here is CASREGGISEQYF. The CDR3 DNA sequence: TGCGCCAGCAGAGAAGGCGGGATATCCGAGCAGTACTTC.